This passage covers 19 T cell receptor beta chains from one sample sequenced in a study of PD-1 blockade in classical Hodgkin lymphoma. The table came from immunoSEQ multiplex PCR; TCRdb's copy has only in-frame clones and leaves some out. The sample gives 21,000 or so clones, 87% of which show up once; less than 7.5% is in the top ten. As to time point: newly diagnosed, previously untreated cHL patient sample. It was by magnetic negative selection that CD8+ T cells were isolated from thawed PBMCs. Input material: CD8+ T cells from blood. All receptors derive from a human donor with classical Hodgkin lymphoma.

The J gene is TRBJ2-7, the V gene TRBV19; 10 bases align to TRBD1. CDR1 is LNHDA, CDR2 SQIVND, per germline (reference sequence). The CDR3 spans 15 residues. Losses at the gene ends were 3 bases for V and 3 bases for J; bases not matched to a gene: 5. The CDR3 loop reads CASSILGQGIYEQYF. The CDR3 nucleotides read TGTGCCAGTAGTATTTTGGGACAGGGGATCTACGAGCAGTACTTC.

The genes are TRBV6-4 and TRBJ2-5, with no clear D. The germline gives CDR1 MRHNA, CDR2 SNTAGT. This CDR3 region has 12 residues. The V gene lost 2 bases and the J gene lost 7 bases, with 8 bases spanning the gap. CDR3 loop: CASSDPSGTQYF. The CDR3 DNA sequence: TGTGCCAGCAGTGACCCCTCGGGGACCCAGTACTTC.

The genes are TRBV11-2 and TRBJ1-5; the D gene is possibly TRBD1 (5 bases). The CDR3 length is 16 residues. CDR1 and CDR2 (germline): SGHAT, FQNNGV. V lost 6 bases to trimming and J lost 2 bases, with 17 bases between them. CDR3 residues: CASRQPGAGGNQPQHF. In nucleotides, the CDR3 is TGTGCCAGCAGACAGCCCGGGGCCGGCGGCAATCAGCCCCAGCATTTT.

This clone was seen only once. CDR3 sequence (DNA): TGCAGCGTTGAAGTTCATTCCCAAGGGGTGGACACTGAAGCTTTCTTT. Translation gives CSVEVHSQGVDTEAFF. This chain connects TRBV29-1 to TRBJ1-1; D might be TRBD1 (5 bases). The CDR3 has 16 amino acids. Trimming left V 1 base short and J 3 bases short, with 18 bases between. Germline V gene data show CDR1 as SQVTM and CDR2 as ANQGSEA.

This chain uses TRBV4-1 with TRBJ2-3; 10 bases align to TRBD2. V lost 5 bases, J lost 3 bases, and 5 bases stayed unmatched. The CDR3 totals 15 residues. Germline V gene sequence: CDR1 MGHRA, CDR2 YSYEKL. The CDR3 DNA follows: TGCGCCAGCAGCTTTTATAGCGGGGGGACAGATACGCAGTATTTT. It yields the protein CASSFYSGGTDTQYF.

The CDR3 loop reads CASSEATPSYNEQFF. CDR3 nucleotide sequence: TGTGCCAGCAGTGAGGCGACTCCCAGTTACAATGAGCAGTTCTTC. The chain links TRBV2 to TRBJ2-1; D is uncertain. The CDR3 totals 15 residues. From germline, CDR1 is SNHLY and CDR2 FYNNEI. V was cut by 3 bases and J by 4 bases, with 13 bases left in between.

The chain employs TRBV19 and TRBJ1-3; 8 nucleotides match TRBD1. This CDR3 has 13 amino acids. V lost 9 bases and J lost 3; bases outside the gene matches: 4. Germline V gives CDR1 LNHDA, CDR2 SQIVND (reference sequence). CDR3 region: CASQQGVGNTIYF. CDR3 coding DNA: TGTGCCAGCCAACAGGGGGTTGGAAACACCATATATTTT.

The DNA of the CDR3 is TGCGCCAGCAGCCAAGGGGTTACCTACAATGAGCAGTTCTTC. Residues: CASSQGVTYNEQFF. The chain is built from TRBV4-3 and TRBJ2-1; no definite D call. Germline V gives CDR1 LGHNA, CDR2 YSLEER. Deletions cut 1 base from V and 2 bases from J, with 6 bases between. This CDR3 spans 14 amino acids.

This clone occurred a few times. The chain combines TRBV5-1 with TRBJ2-3; maybe TRBD1 (6 bases). Trimming took off 0 bases at V and 2 bases at J, with 10 bases between the two ends. The CDR3 is made up of 15 amino acids. The germline V gene encodes CDR1 SGHRS and CDR2 YFSETQ. Here the CDR3 DNA reads TGCGCCAGCAGCTTGGAAGGACAGCACACAGATACGCAGTATTTT. As protein: CASSLEGQHTDTQYF.

The chain couples TRBV7-6 to TRBJ2-5; a weak D match, TRBD2 (7 bases). Per the germline V gene, CDR1 is SGHVS and CDR2 is FNYEAQ. Between the trimmed V and J ends, which lost 3 bases and 1 base, there was a span of 15 bases. This CDR3 has 16 residues. This CDR3 is CASSFNTGGLQETQYF. CDR3 in DNA: TGTGCCAGCAGCTTCAATACGGGGGGCCTCCAAGAGACCCAGTACTTC.

The chain employs TRBV27 and TRBJ2-4; D call uncertain. The CDR3 runs 14 residues. Germline values: CDR1 MNHEY, CDR2 SMNVEV (reference sequence). Trimming took 0 bases from V and 3 from J, leaving 6 bases between them. The CDR3 reads CASSLSGYKNIQYF. The CDR3 region has the DNA TGTGCCAGCAGTTTATCAGGGTACAAAAACATTCAGTACTTC.

The chain's CDR3 is CASSLMANTEAFF. DNA for the CDR3: TGTGCCAGCAGTTTAATGGCAAACACTGAAGCTTTCTTT. V usage is TRBV6-5 and J usage is TRBJ1-1, with D hard to call. CDR1 and CDR2 from the germline V gene are MNHEY and SVGAGI. This CDR3 contains 13 residues. V shed 4 bases and J shed 2 bases, with 8 bases lying between them.

The CDR3 loop is CSSREWYGYTF. The CDR3 coding sequence is TGCAGCTCGCGGGAGTGGTATGGCTACACCTTC. The chain employs TRBV29-1 and TRBJ1-2; unclear D gene. The V end lost 8 bases, the J end lost 5 bases, and 12 bases lay between the germline ends. Germline CDR1 SQVTM, CDR2 ANQGSEA. CDR3 length equals 11 residues.

In DNA form, the CDR3 reads TGTGCCAGCAGTTACTCGAGGGGGGCAGAGACCCAGTACTTC. Translating it yields CASSYSRGAETQYF. The gene calls are TRBV6-5 and TRBJ2-5, with D perhaps being TRBD1 or TRBD2 (6 bases each). The V gene's germline CDR1 is MNHEY and CDR2 SVGAGI. The CDR3 totals 14 residues. V dropped 0 bases and J dropped 4 bases, with 9 bases sitting between them.

The genes are TRBV5-1 and TRBJ2-7; TRBD2 might be the D (5 bases). CDR3 length equals 14 residues. Trimming left V 2 bases short and J 3 bases short, with 12 bases between. Germline V gene data show CDR1 as SGHRS and CDR2 as YFSETQ. The CDR3 sequence: CASSFAPSYYEQYF. CDR3 DNA: TGCGCCAGCAGCTTCGCGCCTAGCTACTACGAGCAGTACTTC. The whole variable domain, remainder taken from reference TRBV5-1 and TRBJ2-7, is KAGVTQTPRYLIKTRGQQVTLSCSPISGHRSVSWYQQTPGQGLQFLFEYFSETQRNKGNFPGRFSGRQFSNSRSEMNVSTLELGDSALYLCASSFAPSYYEQYFGPGTRLTVT.

The chain has TRBV7-8 and TRBJ2-5; the match to TRBD2 covers 12 bases. This CDR3 is built from 14 residues. The germline V gene has CDR1 SGHVS and CDR2 FQNEAQ. V dropped 4 bases and J dropped 11; count of bases not matched to a gene: 8. As DNA, the CDR3 is TGTGCCAGCAGCTCCCATGCTAGCGGGAGGGAGCAGTACTTC. It specifies CASSSHASGREQYF.

V usage is TRBV6-5 and J usage is TRBJ2-3; D is possibly TRBD1 (5 bases). V dropped 6 bases and J dropped 6 bases, with 13 bases sitting between them. This CDR3 spans 13 amino acids. Germline CDR1 reads MNHEY; CDR2 reads SVGAGI. CDR3 bases: TGTGCCAGCAGCCCAGGGTTCGCCGATACGCAGTATTTT. Translating it yields CASSPGFADTQYF.

This clone is judged large. V usage is TRBV28 and J usage is TRBJ1-5, with D unclear. Germline CDR1 is MDHEN and CDR2 is SYDVKM. The CDR3 runs 12 residues. Trimming removed 7 bases from V and 2 bases from J, with 6 bases in between. The CDR3 is CASNGGNQPQHF. CDR3 bases: TGTGCCAGCAATGGGGGCAATCAGCCCCAGCATTTT.

V is TRBV19 and J is TRBJ2-2; 8 bases agree with TRBD1. Losses at the gene ends were 1 base for V and 5 bases for J; bases not matched to a gene: 6. From germline, CDR1 is LNHDA and CDR2 SQIVND (reference sequence). CDR3 size: 16 residues. CDR3 nucleotides: TGTGCCAGTAGTATAGGGCAGGGGGCAGGGACCGGGGAGCTGTTTTTT. This codes for CASSIGQGAGTGELFF.